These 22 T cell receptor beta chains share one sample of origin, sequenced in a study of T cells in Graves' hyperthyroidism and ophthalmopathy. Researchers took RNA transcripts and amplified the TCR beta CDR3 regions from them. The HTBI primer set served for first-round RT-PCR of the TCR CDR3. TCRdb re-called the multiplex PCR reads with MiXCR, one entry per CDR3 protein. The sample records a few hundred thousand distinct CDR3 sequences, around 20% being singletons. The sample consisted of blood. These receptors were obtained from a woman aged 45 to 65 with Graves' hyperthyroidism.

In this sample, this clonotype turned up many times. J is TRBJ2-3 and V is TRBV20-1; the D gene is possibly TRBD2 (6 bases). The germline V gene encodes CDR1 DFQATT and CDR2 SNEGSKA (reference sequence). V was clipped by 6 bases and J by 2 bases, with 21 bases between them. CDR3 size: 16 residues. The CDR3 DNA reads TGCAGTGCCAAAGGACTATCCAACAGCAACACAGATACGCAGTATTTT. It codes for CSAKGLSNSNTDTQYF.

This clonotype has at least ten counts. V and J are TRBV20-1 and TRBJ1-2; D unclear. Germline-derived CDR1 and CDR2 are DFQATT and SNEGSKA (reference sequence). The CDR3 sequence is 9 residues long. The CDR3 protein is CTPRPGYTF. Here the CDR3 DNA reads TGCACCCCTCGTCCAGGCTACACCTTC.

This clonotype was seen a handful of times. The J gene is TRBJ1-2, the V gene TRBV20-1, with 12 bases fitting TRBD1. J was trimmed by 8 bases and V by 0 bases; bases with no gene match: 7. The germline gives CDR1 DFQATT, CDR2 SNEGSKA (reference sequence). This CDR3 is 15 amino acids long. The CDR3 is CSARDRDRGREGYTF. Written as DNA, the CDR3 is TGCAGTGCTAGAGATCGGGACAGGGGGCGGGAAGGCTACACCTTC.

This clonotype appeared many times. The DNA of the CDR3 is TGTGCCAGCAGTTTAGGTGGCCAGGGGGGAAATCAGCCCCAGCATTTT. It encodes CASSLGGQGGNQPQHF. The chain couples TRBV12-3 or TRBV12-4 to TRBJ1-5, with 7 bases fitting TRBD1. J was trimmed by 4 bases and V by 1 base; bases with no gene match: 7. There are 16 residues in the CDR3.

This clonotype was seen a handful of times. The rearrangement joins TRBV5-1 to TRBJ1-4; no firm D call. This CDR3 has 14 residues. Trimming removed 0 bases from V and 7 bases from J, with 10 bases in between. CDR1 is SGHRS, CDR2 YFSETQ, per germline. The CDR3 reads CASSLGGFSEKLFF. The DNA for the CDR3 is TGCGCCAGCAGCTTGGGGGGTTTCAGTGAAAAACTGTTTTTT.

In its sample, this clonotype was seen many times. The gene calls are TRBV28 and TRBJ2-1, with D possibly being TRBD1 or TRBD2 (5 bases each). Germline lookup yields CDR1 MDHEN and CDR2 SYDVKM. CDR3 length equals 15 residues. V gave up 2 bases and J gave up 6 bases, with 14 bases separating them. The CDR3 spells CASSLQGHGGNEQFF. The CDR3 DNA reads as TGTGCCAGCAGTTTACAGGGCCATGGGGGCAATGAGCAGTTCTTC.

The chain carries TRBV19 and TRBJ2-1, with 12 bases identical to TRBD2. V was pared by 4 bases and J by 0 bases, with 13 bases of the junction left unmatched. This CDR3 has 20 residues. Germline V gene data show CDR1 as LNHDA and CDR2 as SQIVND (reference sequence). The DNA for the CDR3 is TGTGCCAGTAGTAATACCCCGGGACTAGCGGGTCTTAGCTCCTACAATGAGCAGTTCTTC. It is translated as CASSNTPGLAGLSSYNEQFF.

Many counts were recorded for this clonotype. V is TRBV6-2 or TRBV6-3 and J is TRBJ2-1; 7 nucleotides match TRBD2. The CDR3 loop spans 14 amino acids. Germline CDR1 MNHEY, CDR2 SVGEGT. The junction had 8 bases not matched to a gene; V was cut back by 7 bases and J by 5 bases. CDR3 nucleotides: TGTGCCAGCATCTTTAGCGGGCTCAACAATGAGCAGTTCTTC. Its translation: CASIFSGLNNEQFF.

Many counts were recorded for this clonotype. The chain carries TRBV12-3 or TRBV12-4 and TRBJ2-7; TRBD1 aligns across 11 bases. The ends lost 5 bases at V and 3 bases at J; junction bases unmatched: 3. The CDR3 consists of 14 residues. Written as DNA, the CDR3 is TGTGCCAGCAGTGGGACAGGGGGGGTCTACGAGCAGTACTTC. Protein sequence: CASSGTGGVYEQYF.

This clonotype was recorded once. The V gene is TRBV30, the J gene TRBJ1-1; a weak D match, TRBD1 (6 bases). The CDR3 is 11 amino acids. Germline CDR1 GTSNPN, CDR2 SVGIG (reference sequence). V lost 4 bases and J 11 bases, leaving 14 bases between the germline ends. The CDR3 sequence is CAWKRGGNAFF. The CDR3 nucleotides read TGTGCCTGGAAAAGGGGGGGGAATGCTTTCTTT.

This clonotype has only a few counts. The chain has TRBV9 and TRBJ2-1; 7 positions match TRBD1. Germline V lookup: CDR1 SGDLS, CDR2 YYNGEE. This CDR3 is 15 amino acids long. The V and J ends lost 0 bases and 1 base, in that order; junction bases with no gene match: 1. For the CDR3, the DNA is TGTGCCAGCAGCGTAGCGGGACAGTCCTACAATGAGCAGTTCTTC. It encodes CASSVAGQSYNEQFF.

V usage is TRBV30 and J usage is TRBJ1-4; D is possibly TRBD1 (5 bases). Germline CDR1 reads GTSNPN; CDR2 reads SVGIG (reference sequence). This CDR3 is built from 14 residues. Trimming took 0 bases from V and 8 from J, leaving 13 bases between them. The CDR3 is CAWSVGVSQEKLFF. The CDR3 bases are TGTGCCTGGAGTGTGGGGGTTTCACAGGAAAAACTGTTTTTT.

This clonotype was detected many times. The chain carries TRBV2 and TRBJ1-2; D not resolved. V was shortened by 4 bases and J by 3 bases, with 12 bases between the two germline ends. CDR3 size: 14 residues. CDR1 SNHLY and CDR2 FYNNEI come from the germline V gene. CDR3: CASSGAGRYYGYTF. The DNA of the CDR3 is TGTGCCAGCAGTGGGGCCGGAAGGTACTATGGCTACACCTTC.

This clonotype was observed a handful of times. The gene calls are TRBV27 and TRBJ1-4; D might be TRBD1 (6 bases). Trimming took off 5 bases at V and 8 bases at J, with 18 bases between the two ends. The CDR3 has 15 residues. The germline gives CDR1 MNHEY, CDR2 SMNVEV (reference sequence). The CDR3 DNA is TGTGCCAGCAGTCCAGGTCTCAGGGGTTACGAAAAACTGTTTTTT. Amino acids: CASSPGLRGYEKLFF.

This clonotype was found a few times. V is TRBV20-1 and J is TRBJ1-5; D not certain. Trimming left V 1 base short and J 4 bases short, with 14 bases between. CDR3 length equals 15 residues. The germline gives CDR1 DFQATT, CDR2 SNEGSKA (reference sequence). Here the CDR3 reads CSARGNRGGNQPQHF. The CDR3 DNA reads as TGCAGTGCTAGAGGGAATAGAGGAGGGAATCAGCCCCAGCATTTT.

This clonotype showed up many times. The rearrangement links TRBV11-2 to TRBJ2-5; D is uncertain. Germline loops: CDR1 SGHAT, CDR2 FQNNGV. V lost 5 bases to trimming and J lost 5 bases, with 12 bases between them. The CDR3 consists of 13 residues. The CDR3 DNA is TGTGCCAGCAGCCATAGACAAGGGGAGACCCAGTACTTC. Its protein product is CASSHRQGETQYF.

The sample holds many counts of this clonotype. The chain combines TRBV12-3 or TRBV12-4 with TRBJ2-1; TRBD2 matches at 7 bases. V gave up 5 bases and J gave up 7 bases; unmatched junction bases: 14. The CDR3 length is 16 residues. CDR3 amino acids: CASSLTLGGGVNEQFF. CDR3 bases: TGTGCCAGCAGTCTGACTCTGGGGGGGGGAGTGAATGAGCAGTTCTTC.

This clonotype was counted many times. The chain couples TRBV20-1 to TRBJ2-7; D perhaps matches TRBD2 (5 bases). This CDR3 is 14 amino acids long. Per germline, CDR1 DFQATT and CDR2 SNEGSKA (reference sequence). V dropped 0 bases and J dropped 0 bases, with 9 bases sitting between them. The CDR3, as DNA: TGCAGTGCTAGAGATCCGAGGGACTCCTACGAGCAGTACTTC. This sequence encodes CSARDPRDSYEQYF.

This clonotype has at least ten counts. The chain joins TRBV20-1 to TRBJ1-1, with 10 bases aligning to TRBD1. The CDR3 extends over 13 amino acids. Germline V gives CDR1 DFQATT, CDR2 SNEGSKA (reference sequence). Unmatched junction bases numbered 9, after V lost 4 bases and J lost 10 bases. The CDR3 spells CSATRRDRGLAFF. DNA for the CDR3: TGCAGTGCTACCAGGAGGGACAGGGGATTAGCTTTCTTT.

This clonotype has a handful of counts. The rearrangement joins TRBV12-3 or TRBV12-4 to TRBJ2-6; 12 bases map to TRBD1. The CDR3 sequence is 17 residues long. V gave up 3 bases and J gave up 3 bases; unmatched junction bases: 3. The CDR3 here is CASSFGTGGDGANVLTF. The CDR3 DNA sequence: TGTGCCAGCAGTTTCGGGACAGGGGGCGATGGGGCCAACGTCCTGACTTTC.

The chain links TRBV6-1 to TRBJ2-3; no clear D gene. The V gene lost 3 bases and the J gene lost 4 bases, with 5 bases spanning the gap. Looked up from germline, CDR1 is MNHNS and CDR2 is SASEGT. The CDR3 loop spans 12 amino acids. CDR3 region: CASSEVADTQYF. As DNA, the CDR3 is TGTGCCAGCAGTGAGGTAGCAGATACGCAGTATTTT.

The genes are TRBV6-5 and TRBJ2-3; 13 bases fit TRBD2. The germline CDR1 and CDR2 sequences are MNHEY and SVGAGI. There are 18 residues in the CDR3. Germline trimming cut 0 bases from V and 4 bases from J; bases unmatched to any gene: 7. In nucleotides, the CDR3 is TGTGCCAGCAGTTACTCCCCTGGACTAGCGGGAGCTCCAGATACGCAGTATTTT. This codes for CASSYSPGLAGAPDTQYF.